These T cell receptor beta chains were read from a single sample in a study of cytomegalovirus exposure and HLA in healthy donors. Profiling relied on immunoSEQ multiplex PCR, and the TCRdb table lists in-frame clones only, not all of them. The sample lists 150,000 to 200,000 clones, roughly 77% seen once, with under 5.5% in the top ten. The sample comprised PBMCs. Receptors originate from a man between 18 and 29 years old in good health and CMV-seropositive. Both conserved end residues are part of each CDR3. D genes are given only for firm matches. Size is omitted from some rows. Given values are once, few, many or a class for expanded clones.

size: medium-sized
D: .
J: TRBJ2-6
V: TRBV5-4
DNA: TGTGCCAGCAGTCTGGGGTTGGACTTCCCTGGGGCCAACGTCCTGACTTTC
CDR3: CASSLGLDFPGANVLTF

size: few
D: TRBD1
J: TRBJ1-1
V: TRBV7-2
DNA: TGTGCCAGCAGCATGGGACAGGGGGGGAAAGCTTTCTTT
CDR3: CASSMGQGGKAFF

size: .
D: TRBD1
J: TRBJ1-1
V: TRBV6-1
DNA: TGTGCCAGCAGTGGGGAAAGACAGGGTAAAAACACTGAAGCTTTCTTT
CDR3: CASSGERQGKNTEAFF

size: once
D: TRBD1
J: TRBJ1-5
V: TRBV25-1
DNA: TGTGCCAGCAGTGTAGACAGGGGGGACGATCAGCCCCAGCATTTT
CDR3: CASSVDRGDDQPQHF

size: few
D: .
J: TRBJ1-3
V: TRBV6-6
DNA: TGTGCCAGCAGTCCCTCAACCCGATCGGCTGGAAACACCATATATTTT
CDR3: CASSPSTRSAGNTIYF

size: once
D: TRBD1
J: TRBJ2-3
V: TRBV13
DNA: TGTGCCAGCAGCTTAGCCGGGACAGGTATAGATACGCAGTATTTT
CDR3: CASSLAGTGIDTQYF

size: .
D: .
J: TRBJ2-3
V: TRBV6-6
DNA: TGTGCCAGCAGGTCCGCTCAGGGCGGGGCAGATACGCAGTATTTT
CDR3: CASRSAQGGADTQYF

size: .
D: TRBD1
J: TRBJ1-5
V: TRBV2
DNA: TGTGCCAGCAGTGAAAGAAGTGGGACAGGTCGAGATCAGCCCCAGCATTTT
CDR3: CASSERSGTGRDQPQHF

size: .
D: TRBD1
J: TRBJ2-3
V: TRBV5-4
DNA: TGTGCCAGCAGCTTGCCGGGACAGGCCACAGATACGCAGTATTTT
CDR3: CASSLPGQATDTQYF

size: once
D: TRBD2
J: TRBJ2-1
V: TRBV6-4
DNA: TGTGCCAGCAGTGATAGCGGGAGGGCCTACAATGAGCAGTTCTTC
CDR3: CASSDSGRAYNEQFF

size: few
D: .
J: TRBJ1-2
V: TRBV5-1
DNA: TGCGCCAGCAGCTCCACGCGGGGCGACTATGGCTACACCTTC
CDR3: CASSSTRGDYGYTF

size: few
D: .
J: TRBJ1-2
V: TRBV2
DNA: TGTGCCAGCAGGCCGGGCCCCGGGGACTATGGCTACACCTTC
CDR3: CASRPGPGDYGYTF

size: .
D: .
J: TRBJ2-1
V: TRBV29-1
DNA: TGCAGCGTTGGTAGGACTTCCCTTGCTGAGCAGTTCTTC
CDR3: CSVGRTSLAEQFF

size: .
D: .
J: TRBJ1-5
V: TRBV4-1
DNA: TGCGCCAGCAGCCAAGGAGGGAATCAGCCCCAGCATTTT
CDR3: CASSQGGNQPQHF

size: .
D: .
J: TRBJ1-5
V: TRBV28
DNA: TGTGCCAGCAGTGGGATCGGGAGGAGAGGTCAGCCCCAGCATTTT
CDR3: CASSGIGRRGQPQHF

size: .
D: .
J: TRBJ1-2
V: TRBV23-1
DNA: TGCGCCAGCAGTCACCATCCGGGGGTCGAAGTTACCTATGGCTACACCTTC
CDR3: CASSHHPGVEVTYGYTF

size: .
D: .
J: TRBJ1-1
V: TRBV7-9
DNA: TGTGCCAGCAGCTTGGAGCCTGTCGCCAAGAACACTGAAGCTTTCTTT
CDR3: CASSLEPVAKNTEAFF

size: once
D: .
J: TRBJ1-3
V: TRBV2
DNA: TGTGCCAGCAACGTAGACTCTGGAAACACCATATATTTT
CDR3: CASNVDSGNTIYF

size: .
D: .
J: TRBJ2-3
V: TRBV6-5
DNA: TGTGCCAGCAGAAGGGCGGGACGAGTCACAGATACGCAGTATTTT
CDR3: CASRRAGRVTDTQYF

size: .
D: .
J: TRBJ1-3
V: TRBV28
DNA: TGTGCCAGCAGTCTGCCGGGGGGGAACCGAAACACCATATATTTT
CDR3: CASSLPGGNRNTIYF

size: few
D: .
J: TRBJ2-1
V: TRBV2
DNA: TGTGCCAGCAGTATCGAGGAGCAGTTCTTC
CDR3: CASSIEEQFF

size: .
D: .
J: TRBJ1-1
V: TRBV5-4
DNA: TGTGCCAGCAGCGCCGCCCCCCCAGACACTGAAGCTTTCTTT
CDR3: CASSAAPPDTEAFF

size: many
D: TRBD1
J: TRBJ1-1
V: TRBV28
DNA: TGTGCCAGCCGTACGGGACAGGCGAACACTGAAGCTTTCTTT
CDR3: CASRTGQANTEAFF

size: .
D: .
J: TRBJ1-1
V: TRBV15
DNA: TGTGCCACCAGCAGAGCTATACAGGGCCCCGCTGAAGCTTTCTTT
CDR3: CATSRAIQGPAEAFF

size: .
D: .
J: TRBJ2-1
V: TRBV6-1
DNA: TGTGCCAGCAGTGAAATCGCGAACTCCTACAATGAGCAGTTCTTC
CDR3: CASSEIANSYNEQFF

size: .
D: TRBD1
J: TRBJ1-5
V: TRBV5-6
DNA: TGTGCCAGCAGCTCGGGGACAGGGTCGACTTATCAGCCCCAGCATTTT
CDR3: CASSSGTGSTYQPQHF

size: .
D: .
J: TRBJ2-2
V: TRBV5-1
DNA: TGCGCCAGCAGCTTGGAGGGGGCTAGCGACACCGGGGAGCTGTTTTTT
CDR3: CASSLEGASDTGELFF

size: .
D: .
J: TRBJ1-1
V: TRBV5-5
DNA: TGTGCCAGCAGCCTCCCCGGGGTAAGGACTGAAGCTTTCTTT
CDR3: CASSLPGVRTEAFF

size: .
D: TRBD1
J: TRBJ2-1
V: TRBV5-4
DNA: TGTGCCAGCAGTTTACCGGGACAGGGGTCCAATGAGCAGTTCTTC
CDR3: CASSLPGQGSNEQFF

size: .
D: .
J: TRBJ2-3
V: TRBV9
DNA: TGTGCCAGCAGCCATCTAAGCACAGATACGCAGTATTTT
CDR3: CASSHLSTDTQYF

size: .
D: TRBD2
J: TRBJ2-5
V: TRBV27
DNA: TGTGCCAGCAGTTTTAGCGGGAGTAAGACCCAGTACTTC
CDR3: CASSFSGSKTQYF

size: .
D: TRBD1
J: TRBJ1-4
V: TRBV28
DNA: TGTGCCAGCAGGCGGGACAGGGGATGGTACCCCTGGGAAAAACTGTTTTTT
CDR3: CASRRDRGWYPWEKLFF

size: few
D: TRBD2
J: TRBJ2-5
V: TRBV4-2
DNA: TGTGCCAGCAGCCAAGATCTGGTAGCGGGGGGGCCGCGCCAAGAGACCCAGTACTTC
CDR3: CASSQDLVAGGPRQETQYF

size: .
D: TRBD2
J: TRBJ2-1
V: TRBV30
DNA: TGTGCCTACGAGCGGGAGGGGTGGAATGAGCAGTTCTTC
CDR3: CAYEREGWNEQFF

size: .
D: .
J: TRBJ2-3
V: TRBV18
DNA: TGTGCCAGCTTACACGACAGGAATCCCAGCACAGATACGCAGTATTTT
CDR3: CASLHDRNPSTDTQYF

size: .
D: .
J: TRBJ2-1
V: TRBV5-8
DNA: TGTGCCAGCAGCTTGCGGCAGCCAGGCAATGAGCAGTTCTTC
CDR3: CASSLRQPGNEQFF

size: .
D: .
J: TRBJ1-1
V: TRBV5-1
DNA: TGCGCCAGCAGCTTCGGAAACAGGGCTGAAGCTTTCTTT
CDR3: CASSFGNRAEAFF

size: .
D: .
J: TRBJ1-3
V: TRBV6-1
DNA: TGTGCCAGCAGTGAACAGGCTGGCTCTGGAAACACCATATATTTT
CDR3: CASSEQAGSGNTIYF

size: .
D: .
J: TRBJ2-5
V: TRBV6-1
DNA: TGTGCCAGCAGTGAAGGCTGGGGCGGAGAGACCCAGTACTTC
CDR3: CASSEGWGGETQYF

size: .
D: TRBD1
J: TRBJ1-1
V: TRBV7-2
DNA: TGTGCCAGCAGCAGGACAGGGAACACTGAAGCTTTCTTT
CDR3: CASSRTGNTEAFF

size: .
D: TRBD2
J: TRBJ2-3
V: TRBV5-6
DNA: TGTGCCAGCAGCCAGGCCGGGACTAGCGGGAGGTGGGGCACAGATACGCAGTATTTT
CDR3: CASSQAGTSGRWGTDTQYF

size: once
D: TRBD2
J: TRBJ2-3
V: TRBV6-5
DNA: TGTGCCAGCAGTTCCGGCGGGAGGACAGATACGCAGTATTTT
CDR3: CASSSGGRTDTQYF

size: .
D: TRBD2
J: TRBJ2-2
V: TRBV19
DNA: TGTGCCAGTAGTAGTCTACTAGCGGGCACCGGGGAGCTGTTTTTT
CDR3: CASSSLLAGTGELFF

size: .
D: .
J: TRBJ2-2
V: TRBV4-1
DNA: TGCGCCAGCAGCCAAGATAGCCCCTCCGGGGAGCTGTTTTTT
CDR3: CASSQDSPSGELFF

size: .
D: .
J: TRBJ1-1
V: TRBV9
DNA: TGTGCCAGCAGCGTAATCTTTTCTGCTGAAGCTTTCTTT
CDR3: CASSVIFSAEAFF